A selection of T cell receptor beta chains follows, all from one sample in a study of cytomegalovirus exposure and HLA in healthy donors. TCRdb's table, derived via immunoSEQ multiplex PCR, lists solely in-frame clones and lacks some. The sample holds about 210,000 clones, roughly 86% seen once. Material: PBMCs. These receptors were collected from a man between 40 and 49 years old in good health and CMV-seropositive. CDR3s include the opening cysteine and the closing phenylalanine or tryptophan. Fields, in order: D gene, J gene, clone size, V gene, CDR3 protein, CDR3 DNA. The D gene is left open where the match is weak. A clone size is listed for some rows: how often the clone was seen (once, few, many), or a class if it is expanded.

NA | TRBJ2-7 | NA | TRBV2 | CASSEGGRPVDEQYF | TGTGCCAGCAGTGAAGGAGGCCGACCGGTCGACGAGCAGTACTTC
NA | TRBJ1-6 | NA | TRBV6-5 | CASSYGAYSYNSPLHF | TGTGCCAGCAGTTACGGGGCTTACTCCTATAATTCACCCCTCCACTTT
NA | TRBJ1-5 | NA | TRBV6-1 | CASSERGLAVKVLSNQPQHF | TGTGCCAGCAGTGAAAGAGGTTTGGCAGTGAAAGTTCTTAGCAATCAGCCCCAGCATTTT
TRBD2 | TRBJ2-3 | once | TRBV4-3 | CASSQEVAGGLDTQYF | TGCGCCAGCAGCCAAGAGGTAGCGGGAGGGCTAGATACGCAGTATTTT
TRBD1 | TRBJ1-1 | NA | TRBV7-9 | CASSQGGTGGRNTEAFF | TGTGCCAGCAGCCAGGGGGGGACAGGGGGTAGGAACACTGAAGCTTTCTTT
TRBD2 | TRBJ2-2 | NA | TRBV30 | CAWSVKGGTGELFF | TGTGCCTGGAGTGTGAAGGGAGGGACCGGGGAGCTGTTTTTT
NA | TRBJ2-3 | NA | TRBV28 | CASSLPQTGSDTQYF | TGTGCCAGCAGTTTGCCCCAAACAGGGTCAGATACGCAGTATTTT
TRBD1 | TRBJ2-1 | NA | TRBV12-5 | CASGLVTGAINEQFF | TGTGCTAGTGGTTTGGTAACAGGGGCTATCAATGAGCAGTTCTTC
TRBD2 | TRBJ2-3 | NA | TRBV19 | CASSSGGGTDTQYF | TGTGCCAGTAGTTCCGGGGGGGGCACAGATACGCAGTATTTT
NA | TRBJ1-1 | NA | TRBV5-1 | CASSLGTGRGGNTEAFF | TGCGCCAGCAGCTTGGGTACCGGAAGAGGGGGGAACACTGAAGCTTTCTTT
TRBD2 | TRBJ2-7 | NA | TRBV4-2 | CASSQGGGNEQYF | TGTGCCAGCAGCCAAGGGGGGGGTAACGAGCAGTACTTC
NA | TRBJ1-2 | NA | TRBV5-6 | CASSSGSLGDRVYGYTF | TGTGCCAGCAGCAGCGGGAGTTTAGGGGATCGGGTCTATGGCTACACCTTC
NA | TRBJ2-7 | NA | TRBV7-9 | CASSPVSYEQYF | TGTGCCAGCAGCCCGGTCTCCTACGAGCAGTACTTC
NA | TRBJ1-6 | NA | TRBV11-2 | CASSLDYSPLHF | TGTGCCAGCAGCTTGGACTACTCACCCCTCCACTTT
NA | TRBJ1-3 | NA | TRBV21-1 | CASSKYRESGNTIYF | TGTGCCAGCAGCAAATACAGGGAGTCTGGAAACACCATATATTTT
NA | TRBJ1-6 | NA | TRBV5-1 | CASSFQNLNSPLHF | TGCGCCAGCAGCTTCCAGAATTTAAATTCACCCCTCCACTTT
NA | TRBJ1-3 | NA | TRBV19 | CASSITGSSGNTIYF | TGTGCCAGTAGTATCACAGGGTCATCTGGAAACACCATATATTTT
TRBD1 | TRBJ2-7 | NA | TRBV7-2 | CASSPGDRAAYEQYF | TGTGCCAGCAGCCCGGGGGACAGGGCGGCCTACGAGCAGTACTTC
TRBD2 | TRBJ2-7 | NA | TRBV18 | CASTPAKASGMAAYEQYF | TGTGCCAGCACCCCAGCAAAGGCTAGCGGGATGGCCGCCTACGAGCAGTACTTC
TRBD1 | TRBJ1-2 | NA | TRBV4-3 | CASSQQDRASAHGYTF | TGCGCCAGCAGCCAACAAGACAGGGCTAGTGCGCATGGCTACACCTTC
TRBD2 | TRBJ2-1 | NA | TRBV7-3 | CASSSPGLAGAKGEQFF | TGTGCCAGCAGCTCTCCGGGACTAGCGGGGGCGAAGGGTGAGCAGTTCTTC
TRBD1 | TRBJ2-3 | NA | TRBV6-6 | CASSYSQGAQYF | TGTGCCAGCAGTTACTCCCAGGGGGCGCAGTATTTT
TRBD2 | TRBJ2-3 | NA | TRBV12-5 | CASGLGTGTSGEVGDTQYF | TGTGCTAGTGGTTTGGGCACCGGGACTAGCGGAGAAGTAGGAGATACGCAGTATTTT
TRBD1 | TRBJ2-7 | NA | TRBV19 | CASSLKFGTGSYEQYF | TGTGCCAGTAGTCTAAAATTCGGGACAGGGTCCTACGAGCAGTACTTC
TRBD1 | TRBJ2-7 | NA | TRBV6-5 | CASSEPGQGNEQYF | TGTGCCAGCAGTGAGCCTGGACAGGGGAACGAGCAGTACTTC
NA | TRBJ2-2 | NA | TRBV19 | CASSTGSTGELFF | TGTGCCAGTAGCACGGGGAGCACCGGGGAGCTGTTTTTT
TRBD2 | TRBJ2-3 | NA | TRBV9 | CASSAIAGSTDTQYF | TGTGCCAGCAGCGCCATAGCGGGCAGCACAGATACGCAGTATTTT
TRBD1 | TRBJ1-3 | NA | TRBV6-9 | CASLLISPGTGPSASGNTIYF | TGTGCCAGCCTTTTAATATCTCCGGGGACAGGGCCCTCCGCCTCTGGAAACACCATATATTTT
TRBD1 | TRBJ2-7 | NA | TRBV5-1 | CASSLEMGQRTEQYF | TGCGCCAGCAGCTTGGAGATGGGACAGCGGACCGAGCAGTACTTC
NA | TRBJ1-1 | NA | TRBV30 | CAWRRLGQVPTEAFF | TGTGCCTGGAGGCGCTTGGGGCAGGTCCCCACTGAAGCTTTCTTT
NA | TRBJ2-2 | few | TRBV9 | CASSLLGVGELFF | TGTGCCAGCAGCCTCCTGGGCGTCGGGGAGCTGTTTTTT
NA | TRBJ2-7 | few | TRBV14 | CASSQQGSAVEQYF | TGTGCCAGCAGCCAACAGGGGTCCGCCGTCGAGCAGTACTTC
TRBD1 | TRBJ1-3 | NA | TRBV2 | CASSPLGQGGGNTIYF | TGTGCCAGCAGTCCCTTGGGACAGGGAGGTGGAAACACCATATATTTT
NA | TRBJ2-3 | NA | TRBV4-3 | CASSQEEGTPDTQYF | TGCGCCAGCAGCCAAGAAGAAGGGACACCAGATACGCAGTATTTT
TRBD1 | TRBJ1-6 | NA | TRBV5-6 | CASSLVRTGTANSPLHF | TGTGCCAGCAGTCTGGTTCGCACCGGGACAGCAAATTCACCCCTCCACTTT
NA | TRBJ1-5 | NA | TRBV19 | CASSPGLFSNQPQHF | TGTGCCAGTAGTCCCGGACTCTTTAGCAATCAGCCCCAGCATTTT
TRBD1 | TRBJ1-1 | once | TRBV2 | CASRGDSTEAFF | TGTGCCAGCAGGGGGGACAGCACTGAAGCTTTCTTT
NA | TRBJ2-7 | NA | TRBV19 | CASSPGVPYEQYF | TGTGCCAGTAGTCCCGGGGTCCCCTACGAGCAGTACTTC
NA | TRBJ1-1 | once | TRBV19 | CASSIISQGISEAFF | TGTGCCAGTAGTATAATCAGTCAGGGGATTTCTGAAGCTTTCTTT
NA | TRBJ2-2 | once | TRBV10-3 | CAITGERSTGELFF | TGTGCCATCACAGGGGAACGGAGCACCGGGGAGCTGTTTTTT
NA | TRBJ1-5 | NA | TRBV28 | CASLKSGPQHF | TGTGCCAGCCTCAAGAGTGGGCCCCAGCATTTT
TRBD1 | TRBJ2-3 | NA | TRBV11-1 | CASSLQGATDTQYF | TGTGCCAGCAGCTTACAGGGGGCTACAGATACGCAGTATTTT
NA | TRBJ2-5 | few | TRBV10-3 | CAISVGPLIQETQYF | TGTGCCATCAGTGTGGGGCCGCTTATCCAAGAGACCCAGTACTTC
NA | TRBJ1-2 | NA | TRBV6-5 | CASSYKASPGYGYTF | TGTGCCAGCAGTTACAAAGCCTCGCCGGGCTATGGCTACACCTTC
TRBD2 | TRBJ2-5 | NA | TRBV6-5 | CASSKTSGSMYF | TGTGCCAGCAGTAAAACTAGCGGGAGTATGTACTTC
TRBD2 | TRBJ2-7 | NA | TRBV4-3 | CASSQDLLAAPYEQYF | TGCGCCAGCAGCCAAGATTTGCTAGCGGCTCCCTACGAGCAGTACTTC
TRBD1 | TRBJ1-1 | NA | TRBV27 | CASSSRDRGLYTEAFF | TGTGCCAGCAGCTCCCGGGACAGGGGGCTGTACACTGAAGCTTTCTTT
TRBD1 | TRBJ1-2 | few | TRBV4-2 | CASTPPGTDHYGYTF | TGTGCCAGCACCCCACCGGGGACAGATCACTATGGCTACACCTTC
TRBD1 | TRBJ2-5 | NA | TRBV6-1 | CASRWDSHFQETQYF | TGTGCCAGCAGATGGGACAGCCATTTTCAAGAGACCCAGTACTTC
NA | TRBJ2-5 | once | TRBV9 | CASSPNVGAQETQYF | TGTGCCAGCAGTCCCAACGTTGGGGCGCAAGAGACCCAGTACTTC
NA | TRBJ2-7 | NA | TRBV6-1 | CASSNTGEQYF | TGTGCCAGCAGTAATACTGGCGAGCAGTACTTC
TRBD2 | TRBJ2-3 | NA | TRBV29-1 | CSVEDPRLAGTKDTQYF | TGCAGCGTTGAAGATCCCCGACTAGCGGGGACTAAAGATACGCAGTATTTT
NA | TRBJ2-4 | once | TRBV6-1 | CASSGGFGGEENIQYF | TGTGCCAGCAGTGGGGGTTTCGGAGGGGAAGAAAACATTCAGTACTTC